These 25 T cell receptor beta chains were sequenced from one sample in a study of blood T cell repertoires in COVID-19. Only in-frame clones appear in the TCRdb table, and some are missing; sequencing was by immunoSEQ multiplex PCR. The data show roughly 99,000 clones, with 79% seen just once and less than 20% held by the top ten. Sequenced sample: peripheral blood. The receptor source for this set is a woman of 80 years or more with active or convalescent COVID-19.

The genes are TRBV2 and TRBJ2-2, with a weak D call TRBD1 (6 bases). The CDR3 is 15 amino acids. V was cut by 2 bases and J by 3 bases, with 10 bases left in between. Looked up from germline, CDR1 is SNHLY and CDR2 is FYNNEI. The CDR3 DNA is TGTGCCAGCAGTGAATGGGCAGGGGACACCGGGGAGCTGTTTTTT. The encoded protein is CASSEWAGDTGELFF. The full variable domain, rest sourced from reference TRBV2 and TRBJ2-2, is EPEVTQTPSHQVTQMGQEVILRCVPISNHLYFYWYRQILGQKVEFLVSFYNNEISEKSEIFDDQFSVERPDGSNFTLKIRSTKLEDSAMYFCASSEWAGDTGELFFGEGSRLTVL.

The V call is TRBV7-8, the J call TRBJ1-5; D unresolved. The V end was cut by 2 bases, the J end by 4 bases, with 9 bases between. The CDR3 sequence is 14 residues long. The germline V gene has CDR1 SGHVS and CDR2 FQNEAQ. In nucleotides, the CDR3 is TGTGCCAGCAGCTTAATGGGAGTTAATCAGCCCCAGCATTTT. It yields the protein CASSLMGVNQPQHF.

This clone was found a few times. This chain links TRBV5-6 with TRBJ2-3, with D possibly being TRBD2 (7 bases). The CDR3 contains 15 residues. Germline V CDR1 and CDR2: SGHDT, YYEEEE. The V end lost 4 bases, the J end lost 6 bases, and 18 bases lay between the germline ends. The DNA of the CDR3 is TGTGCCAGCAGCAGGGGGAGGGGGAATGGTGATACGCAGTATTTT. Its protein product is CASSRGRGNGDTQYF. The variable domain in full, completed from reference TRBV5-6 and TRBJ2-3, reads DAGVTQSPTHLIKTRGQQVTLRCSPKSGHDTVSWYQQALGQGPQFIFQYYEEEERQRGNFPDRFSGHQFPNYSSELNVNALLLGDSALYLCASSRGRGNGDTQYFGPGTRLTVL.

Note on this clone: The sample holds other DNA sequences that translate to the same CDR3. This sequence joins TRBV28 and TRBJ2-7, with 7 bases identical to TRBD2. Germline CDR1 is MDHEN and CDR2 is SYDVKM. The length of the CDR3 is 12 residues. V trimming: 6 bases; J trimming: 2 bases; junction bases outside the gene matches: 1. This CDR3 is CASRAGAYEQYF. CDR3 DNA sequence: TGTGCCAGCAGGGCGGGAGCCTACGAGCAGTACTTC.

The chain uses TRBV10-3 and TRBJ1-5; D is possibly TRBD1 (5 bases). The CDR3 sequence is 13 residues long. The ends were cut back, 3 bases at V and 4 bases at J, with 7 bases in the middle. CDR1 and CDR2 from the germline V gene are ENHRY and SYGVKD. The DNA for the CDR3 is TGTGCCATCAGTGACAGGGATAATCAGCCCCAGCATTTT. This codes for CAISDRDNQPQHF.

The chain uses TRBV7-2 and TRBJ2-2; tentative D call: TRBD2 (6 bases). CDR1 SGHTA and CDR2 FQGNSA come from the germline V gene. V was shortened by 0 bases and J by 1 base, with 6 bases between the two germline ends. This CDR3 contains 15 residues. CDR3 bases: TGTGCCAGCAGCTTAGCTAGCGGGAACACCGGGGAGCTGTTTTTT. Translation: CASSLASGNTGELFF.

The CDR3 bases are TGTGCCAGCTCACCGACTACCTCGAGTGGGAATGAGCAGTTCTTC. Amino acid sequence: CASSPTTSSGNEQFF. The chain couples TRBV18 to TRBJ2-1, with D possibly matching TRBD2 (5 bases). From germline, CDR1 is KGHSH and CDR2 LQKENI. The CDR3 covers 15 residues. V lost 3 bases and J 7 bases, leaving 16 bases between the germline ends.

V and J are TRBV7-2 and TRBJ2-7, with a weak D call TRBD1 (6 bases). The CDR3 spans 14 residues. Germline V gene sequence: CDR1 SGHTA, CDR2 FQGNSA. V was pared by 5 bases and J by 3 bases, with 14 bases between. CDR3 protein: CASSTRTENYEQYF. The CDR3 bases are TGTGCCAGCAGCACGCGGACAGAAAACTACGAGCAGTACTTC.

This clone appeared once. The rearrangement joins TRBV18 to TRBJ2-7, with TRBD2 matching 8 bases. This CDR3 spans 13 amino acids. CDR1 and CDR2 (germline): KGHSH, LQKENI. The trim removed 6 bases at V and 6 bases at J, leaving 7 bases unmatched. In nucleotides, the CDR3 is TGTGCCAGCTCGCTTGGACTAGCCGGCGAGCAGTACTTC. Translated, it gives CASSLGLAGEQYF.

V is TRBV19 and J is TRBJ1-2; D might be TRBD1 (5 bases). The CDR3 length is 14 residues. CDR1 and CDR2 (germline): LNHDA, SQIVND (reference sequence). V lost 3 bases and J lost 3, with 11 bases in between. DNA for the CDR3: TGTGCCAGTAGTATCAGAATACAGGACTATGGCTACACCTTC. This translates into CASSIRIQDYGYTF.

This rearrangement joins TRBV29-1 to TRBJ2-3; the match to TRBD2 covers 7 bases. This CDR3 region has 14 residues. Per the germline V gene, CDR1 is SQVTM and CDR2 is ANQGSEA. After removal of 4 bases from V and 7 bases from J, the junction contained 11 bases not matched to a gene. The CDR3 DNA sequence: TGCAGCGTTGGGGAGGGCGGTAAGCTGAATACGCAGTATTTT. The encoded protein is CSVGEGGKLNTQYF.

The chain links TRBV11-2 to TRBJ1-5; TRBD1 is a possible D gene (6 bases). Trimming pared 8 bases from V and 7 bases from J, leaving 15 bases between. The CDR3 loop spans 13 amino acids. Germline lookup yields CDR1 SGHAT and CDR2 FQNNGV. CDR3 loop: CASSRAGEQPQHF. The CDR3 DNA is TGTGCCAGCTCCCGGGCAGGGGAACAGCCCCAGCATTTT.

V and J are TRBV9 and TRBJ2-2; possibly TRBD1 for D (5 bases). Between the trimmed V and J ends, which lost 5 bases and 3 bases, there was a span of 14 bases. The CDR3 consists of 15 residues. Germline loops: CDR1 SGDLS, CDR2 YYNGEE. The CDR3 loop is CASSGHPADTGELFF. The CDR3 nucleotides read TGTGCCAGCAGTGGACACCCTGCGGACACCGGGGAGCTGTTTTTT.

V is TRBV29-1 and J is TRBJ2-5; 8 bases agree with TRBD1. This CDR3 is 11 amino acids long. Germline V lookup: CDR1 SQVTM, CDR2 ANQGSEA. With 6 bases clipped from V and 4 bases from J, the junction kept 1 base outside the gene matches. Here the CDR3 reads CSVGQGETQYF. The CDR3 DNA sequence: TGCAGCGTAGGACAGGGAGAGACCCAGTACTTC.

The J gene is TRBJ2-1, the V gene TRBV7-9; 9 nucleotides align to TRBD1. CDR3 length equals 17 residues. The germline CDR1 and CDR2 sequences are SEHNR and FQNEAQ (reference sequence). Trimming removed 5 bases from V and 0 bases from J; junction bases left unmatched: 8. Here the CDR3 DNA reads TGTGCCAGCAGCAGGCGGGACAGGGAGGACTCCTACAATGAGCAGTTCTTC. The encoded protein is CASSRRDREDSYNEQFF.

This chain connects TRBV27 to TRBJ1-2; TRBD1 matches 11 bases. The trim removed 5 bases at V and 5 bases at J, leaving 4 bases unmatched. Germline CDR1 is MNHEY and CDR2 is SMNVEV (reference sequence). This CDR3 contains 14 residues. CDR3 protein: CASSRTGGMYGYTF. CDR3 coding DNA: TGTGCCAGCAGTCGGACAGGGGGCATGTATGGCTACACCTTC.

There are a few counts of this clone. The chain carries TRBV2 and TRBJ2-2; 7 bases fit TRBD2. There are 14 residues in the CDR3. Germline V gene lookup returns CDR1 SNHLY and CDR2 FYNNEI. Unmatched junction bases numbered 9, after V lost 7 bases and J lost 7 bases. The CDR3 bases are TGTGCCAGCATAGGCGGGAGAAGGGTCGGGGAGCTGTTTTTT. This translates into CASIGGRRVGELFF.

The chain combines TRBV7-9 with TRBJ2-3; TRBD2 might be the D (5 bases). Germline assignment: CDR1 SEHNR and CDR2 FQNEAQ (reference sequence). Trimming stripped 5 bases from V and 4 bases from J, with 16 bases between. This CDR3 comprises 15 residues. The CDR3 is CASSPWQPGSDTQYF. The CDR3 nucleotides are TGTGCCAGCAGCCCATGGCAGCCGGGGTCAGATACGCAGTATTTT.

The chain combines TRBV19 with TRBJ2-3, with D possibly TRBD2 on 5 matching bases. V gave up 10 bases and J gave up 1 base, with 15 bases separating them. This CDR3 has 14 amino acids. Per the germline V gene, CDR1 is LNHDA and CDR2 is SQIVND (reference sequence). DNA of the CDR3: TGTGCCACCACGAGGAGTAGCGGCACAGATACGCAGTATTTT. Amino acids: CATTRSSGTDTQYF.

The V call is TRBV20-1, the J call TRBJ1-1; D possibly corresponds to TRBD1 (6 bases). With 3 bases removed from V and 1 base from J, the gap between germline ends came to 9 bases. The germline gives CDR1 DFQATT, CDR2 SNEGSKA (reference sequence). The CDR3 has 13 amino acids. CDR3 DNA: TGCAGTGCTAGTTACAGGGAGAACACTGAAGCTTTCTTT. This sequence encodes CSASYRENTEAFF.

The rearrangement joins TRBV6-6 to TRBJ1-5; D is undetermined. The CDR3 contains 14 residues. The germline V gene encodes CDR1 MNHNY and CDR2 SVGAGI (reference sequence). V was pared by 5 bases and J by 7 bases, with 15 bases between. The CDR3 bases are TGTGCCAGCAGTGACGGGGAAGACATACAGCCCCAGCATTTT. The encoded protein is CASSDGEDIQPQHF.

This chain connects TRBV28 to TRBJ2-1; 9 bases map to TRBD1. Losses at the gene ends were 5 bases for V and 4 bases for J; bases not matched to a gene: 6. The CDR3 is 15 residues long. CDR1 and CDR2 from the germline V gene are MDHEN and SYDVKM. The CDR3: CASSSVTGGYNEQFF. The CDR3 region has the DNA TGTGCCAGCAGTAGCGTGACAGGGGGTTACAATGAGCAGTTCTTC.

V is TRBV15 and J is TRBJ2-5; TRBD1 matches 9 bases. Trimming removed 5 bases from V and 3 bases from J; junction bases left unmatched: 7. The CDR3 loop spans 15 amino acids. Germline CDR1 reads LNHNV; CDR2 reads YYDKDF (reference sequence). The CDR3 DNA reads as TGTGCCACCAGCCCCGGGGGACAGGGAAAAGAGACCCAGTACTTC. Amino acids: CATSPGGQGKETQYF.

The count of this clone is one. The chain carries TRBV9 and TRBJ1-4; tentative D call: TRBD1 (5 bases). Between the trimmed V and J ends, which lost 3 bases and 2 bases, there was a span of 8 bases. This CDR3 has 14 residues. The germline V gene encodes CDR1 SGDLS and CDR2 YYNGEE. Here the CDR3 DNA reads TGTGCCAGCAGCGAGACAGTGACTAATGAAAAACTGTTTTTT. Its protein is CASSETVTNEKLFF.

The chain joins TRBV6-1 to TRBJ2-5, with a possible D match to TRBD1 (6 bases). V was shortened by 5 bases and J by 2 bases, with 15 bases between the two germline ends. The CDR3 is 15 amino acids. Germline CDR1 is MNHNS and CDR2 is SASEGT. The CDR3 bases are TGTGCCAGCAGTTCCGGACAGAGGGTACAAGAGACCCAGTACTTC. Its translation is CASSSGQRVQETQYF.